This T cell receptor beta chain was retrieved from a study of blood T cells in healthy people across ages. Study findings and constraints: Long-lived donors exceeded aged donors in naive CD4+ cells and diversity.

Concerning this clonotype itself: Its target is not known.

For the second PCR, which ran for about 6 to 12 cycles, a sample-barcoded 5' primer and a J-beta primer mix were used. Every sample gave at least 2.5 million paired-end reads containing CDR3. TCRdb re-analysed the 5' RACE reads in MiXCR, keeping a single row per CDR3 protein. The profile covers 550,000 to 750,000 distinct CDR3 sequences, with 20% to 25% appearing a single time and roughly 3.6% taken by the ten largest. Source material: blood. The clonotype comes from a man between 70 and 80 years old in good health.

The CDR3 DNA reads as TGCAGTGCCCTAGCGGGAGGTACCACAGATACGCAGTATTTT. It yields the protein CSALAGGTTDTQYF. The rearrangement joins TRBV20-1 to TRBJ2-3, with TRBD2 matching 11 bases. This CDR3 contains 14 residues. CDR1 is DFQATT, CDR2 SNEGSKA, per germline (reference sequence). Unmatched junction bases numbered 4, after V lost 6 bases and J lost 2 bases.